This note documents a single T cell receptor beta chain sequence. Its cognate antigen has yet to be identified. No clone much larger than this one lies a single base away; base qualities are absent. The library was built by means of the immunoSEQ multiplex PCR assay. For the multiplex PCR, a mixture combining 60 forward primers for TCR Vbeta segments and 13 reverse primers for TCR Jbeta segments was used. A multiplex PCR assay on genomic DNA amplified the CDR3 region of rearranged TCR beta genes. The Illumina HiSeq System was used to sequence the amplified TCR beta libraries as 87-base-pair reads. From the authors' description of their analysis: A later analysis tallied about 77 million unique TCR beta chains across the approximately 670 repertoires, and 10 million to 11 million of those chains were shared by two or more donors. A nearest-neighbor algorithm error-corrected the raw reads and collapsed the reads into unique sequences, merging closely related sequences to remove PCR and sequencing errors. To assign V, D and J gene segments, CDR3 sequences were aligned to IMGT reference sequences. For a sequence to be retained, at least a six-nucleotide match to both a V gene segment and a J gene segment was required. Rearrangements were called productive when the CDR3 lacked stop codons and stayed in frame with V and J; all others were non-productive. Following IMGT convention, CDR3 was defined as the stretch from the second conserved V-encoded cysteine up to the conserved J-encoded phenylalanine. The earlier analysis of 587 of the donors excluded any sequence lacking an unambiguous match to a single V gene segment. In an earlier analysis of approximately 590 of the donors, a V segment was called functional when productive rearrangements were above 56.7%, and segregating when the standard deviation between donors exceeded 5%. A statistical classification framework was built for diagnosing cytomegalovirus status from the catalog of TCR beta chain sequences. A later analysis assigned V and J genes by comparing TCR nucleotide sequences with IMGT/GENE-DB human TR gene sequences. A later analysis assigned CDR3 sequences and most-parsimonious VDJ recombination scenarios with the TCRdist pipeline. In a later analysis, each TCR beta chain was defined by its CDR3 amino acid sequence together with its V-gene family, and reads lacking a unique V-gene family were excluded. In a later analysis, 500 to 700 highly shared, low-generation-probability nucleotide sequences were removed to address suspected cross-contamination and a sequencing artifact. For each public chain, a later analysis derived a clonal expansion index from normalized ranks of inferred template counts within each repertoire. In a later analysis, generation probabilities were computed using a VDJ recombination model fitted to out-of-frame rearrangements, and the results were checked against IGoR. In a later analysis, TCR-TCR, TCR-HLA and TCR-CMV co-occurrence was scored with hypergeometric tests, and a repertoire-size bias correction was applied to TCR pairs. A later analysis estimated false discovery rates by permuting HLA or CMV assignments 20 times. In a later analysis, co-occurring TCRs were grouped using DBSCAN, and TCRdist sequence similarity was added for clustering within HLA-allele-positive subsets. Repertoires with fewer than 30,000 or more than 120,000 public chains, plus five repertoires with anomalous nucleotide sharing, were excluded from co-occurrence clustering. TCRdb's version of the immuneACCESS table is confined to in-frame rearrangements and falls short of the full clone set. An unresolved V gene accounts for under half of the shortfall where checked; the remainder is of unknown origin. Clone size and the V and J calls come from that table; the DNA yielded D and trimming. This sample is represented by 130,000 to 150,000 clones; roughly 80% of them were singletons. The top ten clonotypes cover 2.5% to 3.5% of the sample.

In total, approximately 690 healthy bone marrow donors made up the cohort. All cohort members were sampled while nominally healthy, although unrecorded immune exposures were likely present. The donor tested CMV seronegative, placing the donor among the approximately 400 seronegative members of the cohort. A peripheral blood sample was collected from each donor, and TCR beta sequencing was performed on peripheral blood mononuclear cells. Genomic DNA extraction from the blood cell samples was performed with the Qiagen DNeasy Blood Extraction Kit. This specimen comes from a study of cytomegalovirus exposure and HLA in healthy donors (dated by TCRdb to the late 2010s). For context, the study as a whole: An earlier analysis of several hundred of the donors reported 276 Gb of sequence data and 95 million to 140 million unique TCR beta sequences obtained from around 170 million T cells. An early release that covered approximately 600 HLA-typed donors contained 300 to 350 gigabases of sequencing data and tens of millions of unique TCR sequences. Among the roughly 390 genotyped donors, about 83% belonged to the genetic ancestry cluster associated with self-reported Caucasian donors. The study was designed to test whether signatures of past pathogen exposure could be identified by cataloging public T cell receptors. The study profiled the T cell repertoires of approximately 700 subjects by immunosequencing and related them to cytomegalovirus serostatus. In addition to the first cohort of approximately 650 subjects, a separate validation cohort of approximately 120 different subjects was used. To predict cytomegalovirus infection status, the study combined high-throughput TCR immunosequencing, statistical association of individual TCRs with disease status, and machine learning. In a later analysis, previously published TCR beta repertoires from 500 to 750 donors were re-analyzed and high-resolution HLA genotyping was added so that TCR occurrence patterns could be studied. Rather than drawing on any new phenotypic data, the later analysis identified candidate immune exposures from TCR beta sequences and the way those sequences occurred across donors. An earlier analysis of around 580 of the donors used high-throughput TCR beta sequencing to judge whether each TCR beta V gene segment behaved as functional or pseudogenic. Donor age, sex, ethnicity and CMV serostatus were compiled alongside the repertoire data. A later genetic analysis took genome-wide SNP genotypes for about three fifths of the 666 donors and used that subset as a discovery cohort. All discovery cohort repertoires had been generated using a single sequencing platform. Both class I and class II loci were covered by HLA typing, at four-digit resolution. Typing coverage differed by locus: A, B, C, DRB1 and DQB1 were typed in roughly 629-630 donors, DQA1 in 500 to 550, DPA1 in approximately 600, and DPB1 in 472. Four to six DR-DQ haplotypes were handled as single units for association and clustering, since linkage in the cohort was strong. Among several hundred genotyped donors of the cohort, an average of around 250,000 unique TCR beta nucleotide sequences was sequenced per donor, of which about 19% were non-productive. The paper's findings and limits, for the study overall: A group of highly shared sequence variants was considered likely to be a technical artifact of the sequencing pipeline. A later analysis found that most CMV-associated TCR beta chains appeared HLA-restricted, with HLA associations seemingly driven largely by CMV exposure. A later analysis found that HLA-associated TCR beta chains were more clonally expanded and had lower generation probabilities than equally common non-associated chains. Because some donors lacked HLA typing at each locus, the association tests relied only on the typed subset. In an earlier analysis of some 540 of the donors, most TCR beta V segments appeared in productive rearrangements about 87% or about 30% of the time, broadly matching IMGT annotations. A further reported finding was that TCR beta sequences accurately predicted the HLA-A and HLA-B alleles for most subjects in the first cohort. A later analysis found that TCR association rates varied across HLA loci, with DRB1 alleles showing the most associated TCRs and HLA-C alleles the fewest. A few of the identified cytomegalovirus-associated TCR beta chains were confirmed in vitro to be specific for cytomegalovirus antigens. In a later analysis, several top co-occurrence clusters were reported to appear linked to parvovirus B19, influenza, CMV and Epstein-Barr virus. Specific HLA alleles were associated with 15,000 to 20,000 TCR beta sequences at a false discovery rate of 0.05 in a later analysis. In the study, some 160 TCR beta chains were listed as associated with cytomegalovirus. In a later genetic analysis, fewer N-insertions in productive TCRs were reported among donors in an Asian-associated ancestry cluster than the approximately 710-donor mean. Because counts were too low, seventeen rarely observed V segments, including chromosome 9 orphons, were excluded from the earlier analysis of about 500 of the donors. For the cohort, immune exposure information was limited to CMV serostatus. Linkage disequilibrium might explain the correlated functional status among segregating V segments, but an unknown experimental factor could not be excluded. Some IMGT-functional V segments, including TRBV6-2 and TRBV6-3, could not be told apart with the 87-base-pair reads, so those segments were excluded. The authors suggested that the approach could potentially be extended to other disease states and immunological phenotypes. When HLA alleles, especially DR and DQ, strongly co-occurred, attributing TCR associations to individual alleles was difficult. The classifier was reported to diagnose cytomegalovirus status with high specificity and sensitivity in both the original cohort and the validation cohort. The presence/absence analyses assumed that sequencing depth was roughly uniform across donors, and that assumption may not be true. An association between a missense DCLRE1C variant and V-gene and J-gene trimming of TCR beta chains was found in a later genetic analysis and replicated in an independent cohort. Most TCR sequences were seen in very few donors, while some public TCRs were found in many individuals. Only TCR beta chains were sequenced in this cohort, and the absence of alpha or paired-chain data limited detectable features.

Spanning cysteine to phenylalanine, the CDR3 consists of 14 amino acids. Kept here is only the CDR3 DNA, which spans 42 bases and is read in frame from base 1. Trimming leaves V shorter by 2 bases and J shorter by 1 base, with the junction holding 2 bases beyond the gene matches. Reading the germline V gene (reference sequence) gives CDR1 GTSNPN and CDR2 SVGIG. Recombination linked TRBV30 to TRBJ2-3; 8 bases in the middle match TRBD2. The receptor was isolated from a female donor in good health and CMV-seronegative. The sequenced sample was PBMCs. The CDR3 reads CAWSRLARTDTQYF. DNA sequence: TGTGCCTGGAGTCGACTAGCGCGCACAGATACGCAGTATTTT.